Each of the 18 T cell receptor beta chains below was sequenced from the same sample in a study of blood T cell repertoires in COVID-19. Assay used: immunoSEQ multiplex PCR; TCRdb lists only in-frame clones, some missing. This table holds fewer than 120,000 clones, roughly 85% found once. Sequenced: peripheral blood. These receptor sequences come from a human donor in a cohort sampled during active COVID-19.

This chain joins TRBV19 and TRBJ2-5; maybe TRBD1 (5 bases). This CDR3 comprises 16 residues. Germline CDR1 reads LNHDA; CDR2 reads SQIVND (reference sequence). Trimming shortened V by 4 bases and J by 4 bases, and 19 bases separated the two germline ends. The CDR3 DNA reads as TGTGCCAGTAGTAACCCCCTATTCCAGGGCAGAGAGACCCAGTACTTC. Protein: CASSNPLFQGRETQYF.

This clone was picked up a small number of times. This chain links TRBV2 with TRBJ1-5; TRBD1 might be the D (6 bases). This CDR3 is built from 16 residues. Trimming removed 5 bases from V and 2 bases from J, with 16 bases in between. Germline values: CDR1 SNHLY, CDR2 FYNNEI. The CDR3 sequence: CASSPAVKGGNQPQHF. CDR3 nucleotides: TGTGCCAGCAGTCCCGCCGTGAAGGGGGGCAATCAGCCCCAGCATTTT.

The V and J genes are TRBV13 and TRBJ1-1, with 8 bases aligning to TRBD1. Germline CDR1 and CDR2: PRHDT and FYEKMQ (reference sequence). The CDR3 extends over 14 amino acids. Trimming cost V 5 bases and J 4 bases; bases outside gene matches: 6. The CDR3 spells CASSQDRVSTEAFF. The DNA for the CDR3 is TGTGCCAGCAGCCAGGACAGGGTGAGCACTGAAGCTTTCTTT.

The rearrangement joins TRBV16 to TRBJ2-1; no clear D gene. Germline-derived CDR1 and CDR2 are KGHSY and FQNENV. The CDR3 runs 17 residues. Trimming removed 1 base from V and 0 bases from J, with 13 bases in between. CDR3 loop: CASSQYNGESSYNEQFF. CDR3 DNA: TGTGCCAGCAGCCAATACAACGGAGAGAGCTCCTACAATGAGCAGTTCTTC.

This clone was detected only once. The V call is TRBV28, the J call TRBJ1-5; D ambiguous. Germline CDR1 and CDR2: MDHEN and SYDVKM. V was shortened by 8 bases and J by 3 bases, with 17 bases between the two germline ends. The CDR3 has 15 residues. The CDR3 DNA follows: TGTGCCAGCGGGAGGAACCAGGCGAACAATCAGCCCCAGCATTTT. Encoded protein: CASGRNQANNQPQHF.

V usage is TRBV27 and J usage is TRBJ2-1; 8 positions match TRBD2. Germline CDR1 MNHEY, CDR2 SMNVEV (reference sequence). The CDR3 has 18 amino acids. J lost 9 bases, V lost 6 bases, and 22 bases had no gene match. CDR3 in amino acids: CASSPGLGTRAGRAEQFF. DNA for the CDR3: TGTGCCAGCAGCCCCGGCCTCGGTACCAGGGCCGGGAGGGCTGAGCAGTTCTTC.

This chain connects TRBV6-2 or TRBV6-3 to TRBJ2-7; 10 bases align to TRBD2. The ends lost 2 bases at V and 0 bases at J; junction bases unmatched: 10. Germline V gene data show CDR1 as MNHEY and CDR2 as SVGEGT. This CDR3 is 18 amino acids long. CDR3 amino acids: CASSYMSSSGGYSYEQYF. Here the CDR3 DNA reads TGTGCCAGCAGTTACATGTCATCTAGCGGGGGCTACTCCTACGAGCAGTACTTC.

The chain joins TRBV3-1 (or the pseudogene TRBV3-2) to TRBJ2-7; TRBD2 matches 11 bases. CDR3 length: 15 residues. CDR1 and CDR2 (germline): LGHDT, YNNKEL (reference sequence). With 5 bases clipped from V and 6 bases from J, the junction kept 9 bases outside the gene matches. DNA of the CDR3: TGTGCCAGCAGCGATGGACTAGCGGGTATGGGCGAGCAGTACTTC. The encoded protein is CASSDGLAGMGEQYF.

The CDR3 bases are TGTGCCAGTAGGGACGATTCGGACTGGGAGTACTTC. As protein: CASRDDSDWEYF. The chain links TRBV19 to TRBJ2-7, with a tentative D call TRBD2 (5 bases). The CDR3 contains 12 residues. Between the trimmed V and J ends, which lost 6 bases and 11 bases, there was a span of 17 bases. Looked up from germline, CDR1 is LNHDA and CDR2 is SQIVND (reference sequence).

The V and J genes are TRBV7-2 and TRBJ1-4; 12 positions match TRBD1. The CDR3 covers 16 residues. V gave up 5 bases and J gave up 7 bases; unmatched junction bases: 8. CDR1 is SGHTA and CDR2 is FQGNSA in the germline V gene. CDR3 loop: CASSPLRDRGLEKLFF. CDR3 bases: TGTGCCAGCAGCCCTCTCAGGGACAGGGGGCTTGAAAAACTGTTTTTT.

The V gene is TRBV4-3, the J gene TRBJ2-2; the D gene is possibly TRBD2 (6 bases). The CDR3 is 17 amino acids. V lost 0 bases, J lost 4 bases, and 15 bases lay in between. Germline-derived CDR1 and CDR2 are LGHNA and YSLEER. The CDR3 DNA sequence: TGCGCCAGCAGCCAAGATACCGGGGGAAGGGTCACCGGGGAGCTGTTTTTT. This encodes CASSQDTGGRVTGELFF.

The chain combines TRBV4-1 with TRBJ2-1, with D possibly matching TRBD2 (5 bases). Germline V gene sequence: CDR1 MGHRA, CDR2 YSYEKL. V was trimmed by 1 base and J by 9 bases, leaving 10 bases between them. The CDR3 extends over 13 amino acids. CDR3 DNA sequence: TGCGCCAGCAGCCAAGCAGTGGGGAGTGAGCAGTTCTTC. Amino acid sequence: CASSQAVGSEQFF.

The chain couples TRBV5-1 to TRBJ2-5, with D uncertain. This CDR3 is built from 15 residues. The germline V gene has CDR1 SGHRS and CDR2 YFSETQ. Trimming left V 0 bases short and J 2 bases short, with 11 bases between. The CDR3 nucleotides read TGCGCCAGCAGCTTGGGGGCCCTGGCTCAAGAGACCCAGTACTTC. It encodes CASSLGALAQETQYF.

The V and J genes are TRBV4-2 and TRBJ2-3; tentatively, D is TRBD2 (5 bases). V was clipped by 4 bases and J by 5 bases, with 16 bases between them. The length of the CDR3 is 15 residues. Germline V gives CDR1 LGHNA, CDR2 YNFKEQ. Here the CDR3 reads CASSPLSGELDTQYF. The CDR3 DNA sequence: TGTGCCAGCAGCCCGTTGTCCGGGGAACTAGATACGCAGTATTTT.

The V and J genes are TRBV2 and TRBJ2-7; 8 bases align to TRBD1. Germline V CDR1 and CDR2: SNHLY, FYNNEI. The trim removed 6 bases at V and 0 bases at J, leaving 1 base unmatched. The CDR3 is 13 amino acids. CDR3 bases: TGTGCCAGCAGCACAGGGGGCTCCTACGAGCAGTACTTC. This encodes CASSTGGSYEQYF.

This sequence joins TRBV12-5 and TRBJ1-5; D not resolved. This CDR3 comprises 12 residues. V lost 6 bases and J lost 7, with 10 bases in between. Looked up from germline, CDR1 is LGHNT and CDR2 is FRNRAP. The CDR3 loop reads CASGENVQPQHF. CDR3 nucleotides: TGTGCTAGTGGCGAGAATGTCCAGCCCCAGCATTTT.

The chain links TRBV28 to TRBJ1-2; D is perhaps TRBD1 (6 bases). Trimming took 4 bases from V and 5 from J, leaving 11 bases between them. Germline assignment: CDR1 MDHEN and CDR2 SYDVKM. This CDR3 region has 13 residues. The CDR3 sequence is CASSSGADYGYTF. In nucleotides, the CDR3 is TGTGCCAGCAGTTCAGGGGCGGATTATGGCTACACCTTC.

The chain has TRBV5-1 and TRBJ2-2; the match to TRBD1 covers 10 bases. Germline V gene sequence: CDR1 SGHRS, CDR2 YFSETQ. V trimming: 4 bases; J trimming: 3 bases; junction bases outside the gene matches: 3. CDR3 size: 15 residues. This CDR3 reads CASSMGQGYTGELFF. The CDR3 coding sequence is TGCGCCAGCAGCATGGGACAGGGGTACACCGGGGAGCTGTTTTTT.